This entry lists 9 T cell receptor beta chains sequenced from one sample in a study of CD8 T cells in Susac syndrome. Random hexamers primed reverse transcription of roughly 0.5 to 1 ug RNA. Via MiXCR, TCRdb re-called the immunoSEQ multiplex PCR reads, giving one row per CDR3 protein. This table has 300,000 to 350,000 distinct CDR3 sequences, about 90% appearing once. Source material: CD4+ T cells from PBMCs. The receptors were sampled from a human donor with multiple sclerosis.

V and J are TRBV6-4 and TRBJ2-3, with D possibly matching TRBD1 (5 bases). The CDR3 is made up of 15 amino acids. CDR1 and CDR2 from the germline V gene are MRHNA and SNTAGT. V was pared by 6 bases and J by 1 base, with 14 bases between. CDR3 nucleotides: TGTGCCAGCAGCCGATCCCAAGGGGGCACAGATACGCAGTATTTT. It yields the protein CASSRSQGGTDTQYF.

CDR3 in DNA: TGTGCCAGCAGTGACGGGAGGGCCTACGAGCAGTACTTC. Residues: CASSDGRAYEQYF. The chain recombines TRBV2 with TRBJ2-7; 8 bases are shared with TRBD2. The length of the CDR3 is 13 residues. In germline, CDR1 is SNHLY, CDR2 FYNNEI. The V gene end was trimmed by 3 bases and the J gene end by 2 bases; junction bases not matched to a gene: 0.

V gene TRBV19 combines with J gene TRBJ2-2, with D perhaps matching TRBD1 (7 bases). Germline-derived CDR1 and CDR2 are LNHDA and SQIVND (reference sequence). The CDR3 spans 15 residues. Trimming removed 3 bases from V and 5 bases from J, with 13 bases in between. The CDR3 reads CASSIQGGRTGELFF. The CDR3 DNA is TGTGCCAGTAGTATCCAGGGGGGCCGGACCGGGGAGCTGTTTTTT. Complete variable domain (other parts from reference TRBV19 and TRBJ2-2): DGGITQSPKYLFRKEGQNVTLSCEQNLNHDAMYWYRQDPGQGLRLIYYSQIVNDFQKGDIAEGYSVSREKKESFPLTVTSAQKNPTAFYLCASSIQGGRTGELFFGEGSRLTVL.

The chain carries TRBV6-1 and TRBJ1-6; no clear D gene. The CDR3 covers 15 residues. Germline V gene lookup returns CDR1 MNHNS and CDR2 SASEGT. V was trimmed by 4 bases and J by 7 bases, leaving 14 bases between them. DNA of the CDR3: TGTGCCAGCAGTGGCCTAAGGACTGACAATTCACCCCTCCACTTT. Amino acids: CASSGLRTDNSPLHF.

The chain combines TRBV6-5 with TRBJ1-2, with unresolved D. Germline V gives CDR1 MNHEY, CDR2 SVGAGI. The CDR3 length is 13 residues. With 6 bases removed from V and 5 bases from J, the gap between germline ends came to 13 bases. CDR3 sequence reads: CASSRTGRYGYTF. The CDR3 DNA reads as TGTGCCAGCAGCCGGACCGGTCGATATGGCTACACCTTC.

The count of this clonotype is one. CDR3 DNA sequence: TGCGCCAGCAGCCCCGGGGGGCCCAATGAGCAGTTCTTC. Translation: CASSPGGPNEQFF. V usage is TRBV5-1 and J usage is TRBJ2-1, with D perhaps matching TRBD2 (7 bases). Germline V CDR1 and CDR2: SGHRS, YFSETQ. CDR3 size: 13 residues. V was clipped by 4 bases and J by 6 bases, with 11 bases between them.

This clonotype was detected a few times. This rearrangement joins TRBV6-4 to TRBJ2-3; D uncertain. CDR1 MRHNA and CDR2 SNTAGT come from the germline V gene. The CDR3 contains 13 residues. The germline V and J ends were trimmed by 5 bases and 1 base, with 7 bases remaining between them. As DNA, the CDR3 is TGTGCCAGCAGTTTCTCGGGCACAGATACGCAGTATTTT. Protein product: CASSFSGTDTQYF.

The gene calls are TRBV18 and TRBJ2-7; possibly TRBD1 for D (5 bases). The CDR3 spans 16 residues. V shed 4 bases and J shed 0 bases, with 16 bases lying between them. Germline CDR1 reads KGHSH; CDR2 reads LQKENI. CDR3: CASSLDSPYLSYEQYF. CDR3 nucleotides: TGTGCCAGCTCACTCGACAGCCCCTACCTCTCCTACGAGCAGTACTTC.

The genes are TRBV7-2 and TRBJ1-2; 7 nucleotides match TRBD1. The CDR3 consists of 15 residues. The V and J ends lost 5 bases and 4 bases, in that order; junction bases with no gene match: 10. Germline-derived CDR1 and CDR2 are SGHTA and FQGNSA. CDR3 in amino acids: CASSPKGQDSYGYTF. CDR3 in DNA: TGTGCCAGCAGCCCGAAAGGACAGGATTCCTATGGCTACACCTTC. The variable domain in full, completed from reference TRBV7-2 and TRBJ1-2, reads GAGVSQSPSNKVTEKGKDVELRCDPISGHTALYWYRQSLGQGLEFLIYFQGNSAPDKSGLPSDRFSAERTGGSVSTLTIQRTQQEDSAVYLCASSPKGQDSYGYTFGSGTRLTVV.